Shown below are 5 T cell receptor beta chains from a single sample sequenced in a study of blood T cell repertoires in COVID-19. Some clones are missing from TCRdb's copy, which holds only in-frame ones; the method was immunoSEQ multiplex PCR. The table has about 370,000 clones, 80% to 90% seen once; the top ten hold about 1%. The sequenced sample was PBMCs or T cells enriched from blood (not recorded which). Every receptor here comes from a man aged 18 to 30 who had recovered from COVID-19.

The rearrangement joins TRBV7-9 to TRBJ1-2; 8 bases are a match to TRBD1. Germline CDR1 SEHNR, CDR2 FQNEAQ (reference sequence). The CDR3 loop spans 14 amino acids. V shed 4 bases and J 8 bases; nucleotides not matched to a gene: 9. This chain's CDR3 is CASSSGQGLGGYTF. DNA for the CDR3: TGTGCCAGCAGCTCCGGACAGGGCCTAGGCGGCTACACCTTC.

The chain links TRBV28 to TRBJ1-2; no firm D call. The CDR3 has 13 amino acids. CDR1 is MDHEN, CDR2 SYDVKM, per germline. Trimming left V 6 bases short and J 2 bases short, with 10 bases between. CDR3 nucleotides: TGTGCCAGCAGCCGTAGGGAGAACTATGGCTACACCTTC. Protein product: CASSRRENYGYTF.

About this clone: This CDR3 is also generated by other DNA sequences in the sample. This chain connects TRBV30 to TRBJ1-5; no clear D. V lost 3 bases, J lost 2 bases, and 8 bases lay in between. This CDR3 comprises 13 residues. Looked up from germline, CDR1 is GTSNPN and CDR2 is SVGIG (reference sequence). In nucleotides, the CDR3 is TGTGCCTGGAGCGGTGGGCGCAATCAGCCCCAGCATTTT. This sequence encodes CAWSGGRNQPQHF.

As DNA, the CDR3 is TGTGCCAGCAGTTTTCAAAACACCGGGGAGCTGTTTTTT. Its translation is CASSFQNTGELFF. The chain links TRBV28 to TRBJ2-2, with D unclear. Per the germline V gene, CDR1 is MDHEN and CDR2 is SYDVKM. V was shortened by 3 bases and J by 2 bases, with 4 bases between the two germline ends. The CDR3 contains 13 residues.

CDR3 DNA sequence: TGCGCCAGCGGACACGGGACAGCGTCCTACGAGCAGTACTTC. Translated, it gives CASGHGTASYEQYF. The gene calls are TRBV5-1 and TRBJ2-7; 7 positions match TRBD1. Germline assignment: CDR1 SGHRS and CDR2 YFSETQ. V lost 7 bases and J lost 1; bases outside the gene matches: 8. The CDR3 has 14 residues.